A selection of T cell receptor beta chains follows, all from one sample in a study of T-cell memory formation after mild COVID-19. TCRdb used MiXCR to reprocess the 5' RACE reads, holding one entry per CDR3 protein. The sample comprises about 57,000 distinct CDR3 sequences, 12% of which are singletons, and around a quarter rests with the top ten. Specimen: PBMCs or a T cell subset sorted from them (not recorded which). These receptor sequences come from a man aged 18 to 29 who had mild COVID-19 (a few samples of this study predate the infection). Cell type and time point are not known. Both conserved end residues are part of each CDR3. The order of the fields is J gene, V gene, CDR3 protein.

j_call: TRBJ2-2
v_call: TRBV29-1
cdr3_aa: CSASGQGNTGELFF

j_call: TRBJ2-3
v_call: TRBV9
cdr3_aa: CASSAWTGLADTQYF

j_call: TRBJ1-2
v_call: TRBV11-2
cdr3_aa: CASSPSGTLYGYTF

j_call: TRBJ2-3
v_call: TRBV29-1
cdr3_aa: CSVGTGAGDTQYF

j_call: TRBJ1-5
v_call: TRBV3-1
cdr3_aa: CASSQGTAFQNQPQHF

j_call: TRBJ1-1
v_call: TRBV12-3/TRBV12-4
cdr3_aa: CASRFRNTEAFF

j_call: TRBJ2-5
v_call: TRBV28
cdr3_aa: CASSRRGEETQYF

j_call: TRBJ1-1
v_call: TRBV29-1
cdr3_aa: CSVQHGNTEAFF

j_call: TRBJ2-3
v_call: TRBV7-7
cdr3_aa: CASSLDGGRDTQYF

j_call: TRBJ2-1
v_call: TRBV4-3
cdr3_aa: CASSQDLGDNEQFF

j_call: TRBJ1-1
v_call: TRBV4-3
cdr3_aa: CASSPHSGGQGYSNTEAFF

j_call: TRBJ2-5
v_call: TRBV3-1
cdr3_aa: CASSQGVGNQETQYF

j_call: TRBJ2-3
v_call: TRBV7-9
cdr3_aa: CASSPTGRGGTDTQYF

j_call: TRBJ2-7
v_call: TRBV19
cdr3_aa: CASSKGGAFYEQYF

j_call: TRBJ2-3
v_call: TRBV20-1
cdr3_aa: CSARGEVDTQYF

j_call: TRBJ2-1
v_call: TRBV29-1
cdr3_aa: CSVSGGTISSYNEQFF

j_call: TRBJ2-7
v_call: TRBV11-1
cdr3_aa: CASRREADYEQYF

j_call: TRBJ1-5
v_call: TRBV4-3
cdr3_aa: CASSHGENQPQHF

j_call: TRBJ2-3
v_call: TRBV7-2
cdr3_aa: CASSDGLAGTDF

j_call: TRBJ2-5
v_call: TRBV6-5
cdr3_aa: CASSYSGGDRTQYF

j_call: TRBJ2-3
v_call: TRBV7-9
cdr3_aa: CASGQGDTQYF

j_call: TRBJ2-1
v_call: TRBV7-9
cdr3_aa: CASSLQLAGAGSYNEQFF

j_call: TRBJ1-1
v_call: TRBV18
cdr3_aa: CASSPRMTVLQAFF

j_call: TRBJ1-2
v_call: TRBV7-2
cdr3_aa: CASSFHDPYGYTF

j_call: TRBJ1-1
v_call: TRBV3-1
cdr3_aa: CASWGGARAFF

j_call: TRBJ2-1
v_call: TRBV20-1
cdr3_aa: CSALGFSYNEQFF

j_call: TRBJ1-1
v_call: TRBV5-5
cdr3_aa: CASSLLYRQENTEAFF

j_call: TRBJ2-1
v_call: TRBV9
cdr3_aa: CASSVGVGGEQFF

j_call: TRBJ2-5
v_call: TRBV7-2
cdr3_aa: CASSLQGRRETQYF

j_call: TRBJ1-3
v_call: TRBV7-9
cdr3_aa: CASSYGQANTIYF

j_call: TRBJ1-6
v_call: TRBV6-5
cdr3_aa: CASSPGTGVNSPLHF

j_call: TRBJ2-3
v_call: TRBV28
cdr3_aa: CASSTYRGSTDTQYF

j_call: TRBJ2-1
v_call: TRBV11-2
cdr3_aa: CASSHGTGGRLSYNEQFF

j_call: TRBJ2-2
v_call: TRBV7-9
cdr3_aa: CASSSRDTQNTGELFF

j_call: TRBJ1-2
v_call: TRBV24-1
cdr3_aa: CATSAGTLNYGYTF

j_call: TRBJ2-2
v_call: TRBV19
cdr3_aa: CASSSQGGTGELFF

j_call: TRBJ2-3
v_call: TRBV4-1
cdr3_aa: CASSQEMAPSTDTQYF

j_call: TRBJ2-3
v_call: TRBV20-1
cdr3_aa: CSADERGTDTQYF

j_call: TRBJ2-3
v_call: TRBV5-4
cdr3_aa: CASSLEGSLDTDTQYF

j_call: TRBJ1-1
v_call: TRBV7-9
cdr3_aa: CASRGNTEAFF

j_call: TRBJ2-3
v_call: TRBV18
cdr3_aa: CASSPRTSGSGDTQYF

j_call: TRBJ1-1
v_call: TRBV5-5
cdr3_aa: CASSLDRPWRAFF

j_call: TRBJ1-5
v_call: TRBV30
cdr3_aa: CAWGVGQPQHF

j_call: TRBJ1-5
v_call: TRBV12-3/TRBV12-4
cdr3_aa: CASSFSPGALNQPQHF

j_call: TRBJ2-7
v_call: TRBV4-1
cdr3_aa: CASSQRKGYEQYF

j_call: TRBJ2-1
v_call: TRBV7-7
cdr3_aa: CASSLVAEPNEQFF

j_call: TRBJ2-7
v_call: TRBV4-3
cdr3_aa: CASSQDPSSSYEQYF

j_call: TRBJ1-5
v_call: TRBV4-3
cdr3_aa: CASSQEEGVYQPQHF

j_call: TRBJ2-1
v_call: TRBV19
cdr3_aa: CASSRGVGDEQFF

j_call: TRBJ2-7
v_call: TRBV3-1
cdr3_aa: CASSQTVYEQYF

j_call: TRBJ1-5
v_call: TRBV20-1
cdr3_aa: CSAPVGTGEDQPQHF

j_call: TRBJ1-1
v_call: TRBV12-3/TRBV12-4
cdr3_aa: CASSRGSNTEAFF

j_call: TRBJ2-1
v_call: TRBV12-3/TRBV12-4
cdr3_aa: CASSPTQGRYNEQFF